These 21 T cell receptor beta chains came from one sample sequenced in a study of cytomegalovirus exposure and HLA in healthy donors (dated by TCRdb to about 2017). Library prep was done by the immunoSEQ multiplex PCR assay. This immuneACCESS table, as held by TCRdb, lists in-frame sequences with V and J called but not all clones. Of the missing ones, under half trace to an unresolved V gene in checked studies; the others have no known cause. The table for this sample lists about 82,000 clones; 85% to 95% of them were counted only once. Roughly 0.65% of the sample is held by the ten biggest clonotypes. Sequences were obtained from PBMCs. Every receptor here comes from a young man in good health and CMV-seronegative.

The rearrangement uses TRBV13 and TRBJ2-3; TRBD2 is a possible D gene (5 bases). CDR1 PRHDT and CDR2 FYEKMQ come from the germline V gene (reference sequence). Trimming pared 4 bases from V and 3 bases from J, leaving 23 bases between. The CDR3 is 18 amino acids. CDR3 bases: TGTGCCAGCAGCTCACGTCCCCCGAGAACCACTAGAACAGATACGCAGTATTTT. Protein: CASSSRPPRTTRTDTQYF.

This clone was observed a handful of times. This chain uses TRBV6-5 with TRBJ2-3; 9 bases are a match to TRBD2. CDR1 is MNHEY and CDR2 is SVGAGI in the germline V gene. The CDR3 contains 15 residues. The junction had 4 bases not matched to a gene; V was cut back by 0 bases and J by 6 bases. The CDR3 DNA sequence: TGTGCCAGCAGTTACTCTGCGGGGGGGCCGGATACGCAGTATTTT. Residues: CASSYSAGGPDTQYF.

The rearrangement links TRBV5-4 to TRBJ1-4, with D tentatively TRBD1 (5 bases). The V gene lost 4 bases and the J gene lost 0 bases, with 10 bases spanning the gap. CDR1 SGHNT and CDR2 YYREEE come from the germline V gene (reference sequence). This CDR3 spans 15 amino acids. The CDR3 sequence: CASSLDSATNEKLFF. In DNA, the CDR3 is TGTGCCAGCAGCCTTGACAGTGCAACTAATGAAAAACTGTTTTTT.

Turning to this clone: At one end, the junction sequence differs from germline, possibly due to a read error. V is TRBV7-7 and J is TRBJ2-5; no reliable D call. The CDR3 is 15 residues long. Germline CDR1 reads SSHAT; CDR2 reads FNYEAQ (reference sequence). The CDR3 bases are TGTGCTAGCAGCTTAAGACCCTCCCGGGTAGAGACCCAGTACTTC. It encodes CASSLRPSRVETQYF. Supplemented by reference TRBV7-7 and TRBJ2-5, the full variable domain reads GAGVSQSPRYKVTKRGQDVTLRCDPISSHATLYWYQQALGQGPEFLTYFNYEAQPDKSGLPSDRFSAERPEGSISTLTIQRTEQRDSAMYRCASSLRPSRVETQYFGPGTRLLVL.

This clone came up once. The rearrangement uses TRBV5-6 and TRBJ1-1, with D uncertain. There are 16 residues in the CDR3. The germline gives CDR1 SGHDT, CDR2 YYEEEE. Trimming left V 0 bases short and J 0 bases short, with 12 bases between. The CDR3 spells CASSLVGEGVNTEAFF. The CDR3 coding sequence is TGTGCCAGCAGCTTGGTAGGTGAGGGAGTGAACACTGAAGCTTTCTTT.

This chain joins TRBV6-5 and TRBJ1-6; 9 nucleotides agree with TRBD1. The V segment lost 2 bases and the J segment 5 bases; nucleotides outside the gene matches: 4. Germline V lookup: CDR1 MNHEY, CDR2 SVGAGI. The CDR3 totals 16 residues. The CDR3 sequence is CASSYGDRAHNSPLHF. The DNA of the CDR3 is TGTGCCAGCAGTTACGGGGACAGGGCCCATAATTCACCCCTCCACTTT.

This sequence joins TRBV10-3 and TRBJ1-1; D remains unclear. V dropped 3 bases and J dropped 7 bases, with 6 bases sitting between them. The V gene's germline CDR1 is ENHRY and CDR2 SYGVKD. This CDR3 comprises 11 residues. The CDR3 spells CAISDRHEAFF. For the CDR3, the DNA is TGTGCCATCAGTGACAGGCATGAAGCTTTCTTT.

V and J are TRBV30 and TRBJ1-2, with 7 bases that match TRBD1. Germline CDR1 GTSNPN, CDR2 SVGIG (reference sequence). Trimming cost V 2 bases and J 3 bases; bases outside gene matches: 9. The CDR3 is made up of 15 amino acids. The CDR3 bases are TGTGCCTGGAGTCCCCGACAGGGATTATACTATGGCTACACCTTC. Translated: CAWSPRQGLYYGYTF.

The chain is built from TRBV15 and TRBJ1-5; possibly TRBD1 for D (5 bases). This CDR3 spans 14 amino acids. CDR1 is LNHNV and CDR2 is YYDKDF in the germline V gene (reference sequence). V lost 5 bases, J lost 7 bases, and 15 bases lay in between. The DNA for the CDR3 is TGTGCCACCAGCCGCGTTCTAGGGGTGCAGCCCCAGCATTTT. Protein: CATSRVLGVQPQHF.

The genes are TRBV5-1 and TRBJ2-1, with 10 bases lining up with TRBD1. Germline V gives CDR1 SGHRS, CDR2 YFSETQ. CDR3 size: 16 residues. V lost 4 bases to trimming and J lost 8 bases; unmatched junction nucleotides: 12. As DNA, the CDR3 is TGCGCCAGCAGCCCCCGCCGACAGGGGGCTAAGGATGAGCAGTTCTTC. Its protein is CASSPRRQGAKDEQFF.

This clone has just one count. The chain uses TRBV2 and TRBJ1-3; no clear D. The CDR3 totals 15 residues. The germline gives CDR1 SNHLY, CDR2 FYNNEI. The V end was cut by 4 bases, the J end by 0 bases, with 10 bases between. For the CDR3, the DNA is TGTGCCAGCAGTGTCTCGGGAAACTCTGGAAACACCATATATTTT. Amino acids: CASSVSGNSGNTIYF.

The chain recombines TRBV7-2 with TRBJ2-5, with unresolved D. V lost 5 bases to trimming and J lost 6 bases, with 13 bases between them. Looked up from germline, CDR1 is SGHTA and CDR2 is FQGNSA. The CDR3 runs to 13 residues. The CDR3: CASSTQKSQTQYF. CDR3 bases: TGTGCCAGCAGCACCCAGAAAAGTCAGACCCAGTACTTC.

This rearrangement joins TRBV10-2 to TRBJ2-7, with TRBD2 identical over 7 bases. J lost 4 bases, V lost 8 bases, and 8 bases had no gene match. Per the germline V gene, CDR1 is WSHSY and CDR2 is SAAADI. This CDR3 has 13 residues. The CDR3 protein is CASALAEPYEQYF. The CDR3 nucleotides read TGCGCCAGCGCCCTAGCGGAGCCTTACGAGCAGTACTTC.

CDR3 nucleotide sequence: TGTGCCAGCAGCCCAGGGAGGGACTATGGCTACACCTTC. The encoded protein is CASSPGRDYGYTF. The V gene is TRBV5-6, the J gene TRBJ1-2; maybe TRBD1 (5 bases). Germline V lookup: CDR1 SGHDT, CDR2 YYEEEE. The CDR3 length is 13 residues. The V end lost 4 bases, the J end lost 3 bases, and 10 bases lay between the germline ends.

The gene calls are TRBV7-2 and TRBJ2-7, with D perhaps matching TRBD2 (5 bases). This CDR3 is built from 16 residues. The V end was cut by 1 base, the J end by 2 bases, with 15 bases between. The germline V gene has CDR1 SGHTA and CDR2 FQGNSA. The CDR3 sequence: CASSLVGGSGAYEQYF. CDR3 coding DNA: TGTGCCAGCAGCTTAGTGGGTGGGAGTGGGGCCTACGAGCAGTACTTC.

CDR3 bases: TGTGCCAGCGCCCTACAGGGGTCGGGCACAGATACGCAGTATTTT. It yields the protein CASALQGSGTDTQYF. This chain links TRBV28 with TRBJ2-3; the match to TRBD1 covers 7 bases. The V gene end was trimmed by 8 bases and the J gene end by 1 base; junction bases not matched to a gene: 9. Per germline, CDR1 MDHEN and CDR2 SYDVKM. There are 15 residues in the CDR3.

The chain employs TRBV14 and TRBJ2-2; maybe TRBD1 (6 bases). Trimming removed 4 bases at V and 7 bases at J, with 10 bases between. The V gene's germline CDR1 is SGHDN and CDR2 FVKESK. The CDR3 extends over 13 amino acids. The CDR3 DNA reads TGTGCCAGCAGCCCGACAGGTTTCGGGGAGCTGTTTTTT. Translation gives CASSPTGFGELFF.

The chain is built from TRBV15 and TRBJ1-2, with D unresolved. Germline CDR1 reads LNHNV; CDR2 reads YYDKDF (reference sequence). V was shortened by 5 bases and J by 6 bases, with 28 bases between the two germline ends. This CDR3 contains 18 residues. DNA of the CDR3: TGTGCCACCAGCTACCCCTTTTATACCACCGCGAAGATCGATGGCTACACCTTC. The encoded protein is CATSYPFYTTAKIDGYTF.

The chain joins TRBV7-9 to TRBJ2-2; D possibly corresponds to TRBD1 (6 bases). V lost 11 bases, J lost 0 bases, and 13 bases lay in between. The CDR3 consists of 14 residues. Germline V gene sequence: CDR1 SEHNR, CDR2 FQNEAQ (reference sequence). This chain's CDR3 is CAGSTGPNTGELFF. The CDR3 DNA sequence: TGTGCCGGAAGTACAGGGCCGAACACCGGGGAGCTGTTTTTT.

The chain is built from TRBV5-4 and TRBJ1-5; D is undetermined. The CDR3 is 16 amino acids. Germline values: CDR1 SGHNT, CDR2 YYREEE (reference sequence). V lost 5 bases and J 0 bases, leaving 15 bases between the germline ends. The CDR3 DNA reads TGTGCCAGCAGTTTCCGAGGAGACGGTAGCAATCAGCCCCAGCATTTT. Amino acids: CASSFRGDGSNQPQHF.

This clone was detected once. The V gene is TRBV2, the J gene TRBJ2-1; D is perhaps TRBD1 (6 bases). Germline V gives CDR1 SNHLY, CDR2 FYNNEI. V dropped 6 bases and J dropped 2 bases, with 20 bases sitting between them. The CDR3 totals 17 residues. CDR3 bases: TGTGCCAGCAGGAGACAGGACAGCCACTACGCCTACAATGAGCAGTTCTTC. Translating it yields CASRRQDSHYAYNEQFF.